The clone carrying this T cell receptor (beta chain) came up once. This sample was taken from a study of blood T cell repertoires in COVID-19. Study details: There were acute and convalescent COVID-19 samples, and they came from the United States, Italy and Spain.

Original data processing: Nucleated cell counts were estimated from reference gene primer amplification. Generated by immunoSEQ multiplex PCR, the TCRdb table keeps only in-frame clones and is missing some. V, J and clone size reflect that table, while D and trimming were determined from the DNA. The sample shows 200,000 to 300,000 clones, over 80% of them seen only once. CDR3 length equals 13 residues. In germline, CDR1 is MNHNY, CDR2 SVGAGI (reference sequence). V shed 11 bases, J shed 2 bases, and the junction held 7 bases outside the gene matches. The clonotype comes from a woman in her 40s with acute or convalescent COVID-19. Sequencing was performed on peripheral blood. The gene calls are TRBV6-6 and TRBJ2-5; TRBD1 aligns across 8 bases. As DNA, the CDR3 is TGTGCCTGCAAGAACAGGGGGCAAGAGACCCAGTACTTC. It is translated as CACKNRGQETQYF.